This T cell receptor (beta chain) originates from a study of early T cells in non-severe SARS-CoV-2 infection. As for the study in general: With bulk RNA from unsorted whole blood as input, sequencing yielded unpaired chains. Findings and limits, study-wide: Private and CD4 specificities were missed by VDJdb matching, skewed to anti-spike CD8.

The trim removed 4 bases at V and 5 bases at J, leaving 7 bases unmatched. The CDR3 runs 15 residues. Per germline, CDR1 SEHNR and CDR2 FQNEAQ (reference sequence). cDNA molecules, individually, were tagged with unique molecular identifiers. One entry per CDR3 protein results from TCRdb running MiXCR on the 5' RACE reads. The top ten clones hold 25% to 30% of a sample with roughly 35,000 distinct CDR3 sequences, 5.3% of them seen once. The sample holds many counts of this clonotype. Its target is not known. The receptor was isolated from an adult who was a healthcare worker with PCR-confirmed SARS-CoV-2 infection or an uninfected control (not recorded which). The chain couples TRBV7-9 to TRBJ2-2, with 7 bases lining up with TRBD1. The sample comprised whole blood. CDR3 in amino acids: CASSSAGGSTGELFF. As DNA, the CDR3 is TGTGCCAGCAGCTCCGCAGGGGGTTCGACCGGGGAGCTGTTTTTT.